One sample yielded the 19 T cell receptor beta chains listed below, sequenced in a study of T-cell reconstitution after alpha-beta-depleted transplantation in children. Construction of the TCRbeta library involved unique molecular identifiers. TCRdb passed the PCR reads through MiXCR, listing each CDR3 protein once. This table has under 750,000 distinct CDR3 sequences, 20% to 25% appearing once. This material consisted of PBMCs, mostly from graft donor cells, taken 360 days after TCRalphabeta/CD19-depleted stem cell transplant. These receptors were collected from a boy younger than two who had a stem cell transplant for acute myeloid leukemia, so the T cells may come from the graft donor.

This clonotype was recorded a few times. This CDR3 is CASSQETRADTQYF. The CDR3 nucleotides are TGTGCCAGCAGCCAAGAAACCCGGGCAGATACGCAGTATTTT. The V and J genes are TRBV3-1 and TRBJ2-3; D is undetermined. The CDR3 totals 14 residues. From germline, CDR1 is LGHDT and CDR2 YNNKEL (reference sequence). V shed 0 bases and J shed 4 bases, with 8 bases lying between them.

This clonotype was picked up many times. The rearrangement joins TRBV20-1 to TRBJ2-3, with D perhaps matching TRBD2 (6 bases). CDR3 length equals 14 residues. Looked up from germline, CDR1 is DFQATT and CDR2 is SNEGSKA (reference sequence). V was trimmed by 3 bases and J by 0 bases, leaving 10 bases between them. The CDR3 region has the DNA TGCAGTGCTAGGACTAGTTCTAGCACAGATACGCAGTATTTT. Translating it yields CSARTSSSTDTQYF.

The CDR3 sequence: CASSSSGASETQYF. CDR3 DNA sequence: TGTGCCAGCAGCTCTTCCGGGGCCTCGGAGACCCAGTACTTC. The chain joins TRBV7-3 to TRBJ2-5; D is tentatively TRBD1 or TRBD2 (5 bases each). The CDR3 covers 14 residues. Trimming cost V 4 bases and J 5 bases, with 14 bases left between them. Germline V gene lookup returns CDR1 SGHTA and CDR2 FQGTGA.

The CDR3 protein is CASSEGVGGAYEKLFF. The CDR3 region has the DNA TGCGCCAGCAGTGAGGGGGTTGGAGGGGCCTATGAAAAACTGTTTTTT. This chain joins TRBV10-2 and TRBJ1-4, with D tentatively TRBD1 (5 bases). The CDR3 extends over 16 amino acids. Germline CDR1 WSHSY, CDR2 SAAADI. Trimming cost V 2 bases and J 6 bases, with 16 bases left between them.

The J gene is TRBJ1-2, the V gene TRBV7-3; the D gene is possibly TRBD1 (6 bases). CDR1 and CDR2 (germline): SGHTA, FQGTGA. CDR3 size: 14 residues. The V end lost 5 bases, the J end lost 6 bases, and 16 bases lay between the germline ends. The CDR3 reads CASSHGTGGDGYTF. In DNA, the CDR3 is TGTGCCAGCAGCCACGGGACTGGGGGCGATGGCTACACCTTC.

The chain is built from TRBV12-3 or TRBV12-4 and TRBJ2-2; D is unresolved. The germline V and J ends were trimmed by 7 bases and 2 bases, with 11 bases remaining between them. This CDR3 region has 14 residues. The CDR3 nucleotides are TGTGCCAGCACCTCGGCAGCCAACACCGGGGAGCTGTTTTTT. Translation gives CASTSAANTGELFF.

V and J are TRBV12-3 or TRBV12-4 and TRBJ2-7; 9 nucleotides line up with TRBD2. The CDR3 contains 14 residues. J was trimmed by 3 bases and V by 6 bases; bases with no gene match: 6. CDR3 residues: CASRRGGPSYEQYF. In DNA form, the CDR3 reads TGTGCCAGCAGGCGGGGGGGACCCAGCTACGAGCAGTACTTC.

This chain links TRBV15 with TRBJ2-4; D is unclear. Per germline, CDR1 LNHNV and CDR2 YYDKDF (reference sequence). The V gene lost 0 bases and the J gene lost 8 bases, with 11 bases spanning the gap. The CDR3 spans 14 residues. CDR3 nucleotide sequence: TGTGCCACCAGCAGAGATTGGTATCGGGACATTCAGTACTTC. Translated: CATSRDWYRDIQYF. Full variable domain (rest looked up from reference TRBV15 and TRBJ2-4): DAMVIQNPRYQVTQFGKPVTLSCSQTLNHNVMYWYQQKSSQAPKLLFHYYDKDFNNEADTPDNFQSRRPNTSFCFLDIRSPGLGDTAMYLCATSRDWYRDIQYFGAGTRLSVL.

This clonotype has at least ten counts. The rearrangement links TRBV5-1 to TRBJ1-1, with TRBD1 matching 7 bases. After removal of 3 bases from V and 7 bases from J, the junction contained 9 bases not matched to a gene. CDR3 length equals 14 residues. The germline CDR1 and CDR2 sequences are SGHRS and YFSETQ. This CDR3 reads CASSWDSRQLEAFF. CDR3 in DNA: TGCGCCAGCAGCTGGGACAGCCGCCAACTTGAAGCTTTCTTT.

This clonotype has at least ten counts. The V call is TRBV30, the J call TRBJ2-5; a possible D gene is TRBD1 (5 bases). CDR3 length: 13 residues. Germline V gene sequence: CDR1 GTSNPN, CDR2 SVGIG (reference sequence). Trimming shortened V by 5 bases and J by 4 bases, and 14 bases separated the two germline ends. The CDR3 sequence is CAWSQGMRETQYF. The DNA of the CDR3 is TGTGCCTGGTCGCAGGGAATGAGAGAGACCCAGTACTTC.

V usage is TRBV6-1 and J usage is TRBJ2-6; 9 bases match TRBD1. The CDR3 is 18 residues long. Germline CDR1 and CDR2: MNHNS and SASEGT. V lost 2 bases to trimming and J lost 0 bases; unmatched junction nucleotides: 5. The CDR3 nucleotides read TGTGCCAGCAGTGAAAAGACAGGGGGGGACTCTGGGGCCAACGTCCTGACTTTC. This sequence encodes CASSEKTGGDSGANVLTF.

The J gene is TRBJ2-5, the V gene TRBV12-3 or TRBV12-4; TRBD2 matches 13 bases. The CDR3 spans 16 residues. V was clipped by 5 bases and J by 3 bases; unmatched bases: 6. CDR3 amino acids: CASSHTSGGAEETQYF. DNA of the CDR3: TGTGCCAGCAGTCATACTAGCGGGGGGGCCGAAGAGACCCAGTACTTC.

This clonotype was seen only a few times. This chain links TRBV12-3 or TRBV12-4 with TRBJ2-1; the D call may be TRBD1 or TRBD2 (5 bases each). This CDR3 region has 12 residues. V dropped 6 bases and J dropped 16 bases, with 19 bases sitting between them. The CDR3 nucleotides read TGTGCCAGCAGAGGGGAGCCGAGAAATTGCTTCTTC. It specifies CASRGEPRNCFF.

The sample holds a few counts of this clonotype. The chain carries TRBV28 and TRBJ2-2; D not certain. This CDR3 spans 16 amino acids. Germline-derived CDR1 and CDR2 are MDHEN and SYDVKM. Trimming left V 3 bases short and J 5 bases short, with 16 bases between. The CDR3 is CASSFKGFAFTGELFF. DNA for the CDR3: TGTGCCAGCAGTTTTAAAGGGTTCGCGTTTACCGGGGAGCTGTTTTTT.

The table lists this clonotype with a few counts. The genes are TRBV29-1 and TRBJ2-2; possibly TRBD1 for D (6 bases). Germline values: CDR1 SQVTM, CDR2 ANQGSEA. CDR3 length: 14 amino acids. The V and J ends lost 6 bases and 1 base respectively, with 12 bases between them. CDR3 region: CSVGGTMNTGELFF. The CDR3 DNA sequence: TGCAGCGTAGGTGGGACAATGAACACCGGGGAGCTGTTTTTT.

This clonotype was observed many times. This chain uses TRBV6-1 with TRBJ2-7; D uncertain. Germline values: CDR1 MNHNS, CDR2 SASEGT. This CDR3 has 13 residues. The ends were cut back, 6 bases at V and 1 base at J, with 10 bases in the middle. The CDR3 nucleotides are TGTGCCAGCAGCTCCGGCGGATCCTACGAGCAGTACTTC. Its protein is CASSSGGSYEQYF.

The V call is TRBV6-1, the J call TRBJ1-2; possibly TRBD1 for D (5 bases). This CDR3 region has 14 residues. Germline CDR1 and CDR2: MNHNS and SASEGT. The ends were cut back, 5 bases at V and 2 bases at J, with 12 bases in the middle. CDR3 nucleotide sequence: TGTGCCAGCAGTCAGGAGCCAGGGAACTATGGCTACACCTTC. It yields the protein CASSQEPGNYGYTF.

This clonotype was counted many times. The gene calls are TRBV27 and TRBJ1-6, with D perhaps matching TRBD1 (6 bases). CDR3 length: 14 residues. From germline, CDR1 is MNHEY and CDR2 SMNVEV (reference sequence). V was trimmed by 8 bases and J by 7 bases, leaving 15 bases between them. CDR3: CASSPGGLNSPLHF. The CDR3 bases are TGTGCCAGCTCACCCGGGGGCCTCAATTCACCCCTCCACTTT.

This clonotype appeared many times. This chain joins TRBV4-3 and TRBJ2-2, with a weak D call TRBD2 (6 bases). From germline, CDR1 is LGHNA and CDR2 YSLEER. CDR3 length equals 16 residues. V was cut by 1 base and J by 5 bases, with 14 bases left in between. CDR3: CASSQGRERVTGELFF. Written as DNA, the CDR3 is TGCGCCAGCAGCCAAGGCCGGGAGAGGGTGACCGGGGAGCTGTTTTTT.